This T cell receptor (beta chain) was identified during a study of blood T cell repertoires in COVID-19. Study as a whole: Material from acute and convalescent COVID-19 was sourced from the United States, Italy and Spain. In each case, the material was cDNA or gDNA derived from T cells, B-cell-depleted T cells, or PBMCs.

Per the authors' pipeline: Amplification with reference gene primers provided the estimates of nucleated cell counts. TCRdb keeps only in-frame clones here, not all; method: immunoSEQ multiplex PCR. V and J calls and clone size come straight from that table; D and trimming were deduced from the DNA. This sample has 100,000 to 150,000 clones; around four fifths occur once, and the top ten carry approximately 25%. The junction had 11 bases not matched to a gene; V was cut back by 5 bases and J by 7 bases. CDR1 is MNHEY, CDR2 SVGEGT, per germline. This CDR3 region has 15 residues. This sequence was found in a human donor in a cohort sampled during active COVID-19. The chain employs TRBV6-2 or TRBV6-3 and TRBJ2-7; 10 bases are shared with TRBD1. The sequencing sample was made of peripheral blood. This chain's CDR3 is CASSPPGQGLKEQYF. CDR3 sequence (DNA): TGTGCCAGCAGTCCACCGGGACAGGGGTTGAAAGAGCAGTACTTC.